A single sample is the source of the 2 T cell receptor beta chains below, sequenced in a study of blood T cell repertoires in COVID-19. Profiled with immunoSEQ multiplex PCR; TCRdb holds only in-frame clones, not every one. The sample lists around 110,000 clones, about nine tenths seen once, with roughly 2% in the top ten. Sequences were obtained from peripheral blood. These receptors were taken from a human donor with active COVID-19. The donor label of this sample is uncertain.

The chain recombines TRBV6-6 with TRBJ2-7; 8 nucleotides match TRBD1. This CDR3 region has 15 residues. The trim removed 6 bases at V and 2 bases at J, leaving 9 bases unmatched. CDR1 MNHNY and CDR2 SVGAGI come from the germline V gene (reference sequence). CDR3 nucleotides: TGTGCCAGCAGGGTTGGGACAGGTAGAACCTACGAGCAGTACTTC. Protein: CASRVGTGRTYEQYF.

This rearrangement joins TRBV23-1 to TRBJ2-7, with D maybe TRBD1 (5 bases). TRBV23-1 is given ORF status, its function remaining uncertain. Trimming took off 0 bases at V and 0 bases at J, with 9 bases between the two ends. The CDR3 consists of 15 residues. CDR3 protein: CASSQSGVTSYEQYF. The CDR3 nucleotides read TGCGCCAGCAGTCAATCAGGGGTTACCTCCTACGAGCAGTACTTC.